These 11 T cell receptor beta chains were sequenced from one sample in a study of tumor-infiltrating lymphocytes in primary liver carcinoma. Without any cell sorting, roughly 17-31 mg of bulk tissue yielded co-extracted RNA and DNA. The authors made TCR beta cDNA from 400 to 600 ng total RNA with a constant-region primer. Generation of the TCR beta libraries relied on three nested multiplex PCR rounds using slightly modified ARM-PCR. The first two PCR rounds, around 10 cycles each, used TRBV1-TRBV30 forward primers and a C-beta reverse primer. TCRdb used MiXCR to reprocess the multiplex PCR reads, holding one entry per CDR3 protein. The sample carries about 74,000 distinct CDR3 sequences, approximately 74% recorded once. Sequencing used liver tumor tissue from sampling region 4. Specified subset: tumor region T4, right-lateral pole. The receptors come from a man aged 35 to 55 with primary liver carcinoma and hepatitis B virus infection.

The chain links TRBV15 to TRBJ2-7; D is unclear. The CDR3 sequence is 14 residues long. Germline CDR1 LNHNV, CDR2 YYDKDF (reference sequence). Between the trimmed V and J ends, which lost 1 base and 5 bases, there was a span of 12 bases. CDR3: CATSRAAAAHEQYF. The CDR3 nucleotides are TGTGCCACCAGCAGAGCAGCAGCCGCCCACGAGCAGTACTTC.

A few counts support this clonotype. At one end the junction does not follow the germline gene, possibly because of a read error. For the CDR3, the DNA is TGTCCCAGCAGGGGGGATACATCTTACGAGCAGTACTTC. Translation gives CPSRGDTSYEQYF. V is TRBV7-8 and J is TRBJ2-7; TRBD1 is a possible D gene (7 bases). Looked up from germline, CDR1 is SGHVS and CDR2 is FQNEAQ. The CDR3 runs to 13 residues.

About this clonotype itself: Possible read error: a much larger clone is one base away. V usage is TRBV6-6 and J usage is TRBJ1-2; no reliable D call. This CDR3 comprises 14 residues. The germline V gene encodes CDR1 MNHNY and CDR2 SVGAGI (reference sequence). V was pared by 5 bases and J by 7 bases, with 17 bases between. CDR3 DNA sequence: TGTGCCAGCAGTCCTGACGACGGGTCGGGTGGCTACACCTTC. This gives the protein CASSPDDGSGGYTF.

The chain couples TRBV10-2 to TRBJ2-1; D uncertain. The CDR3 spans 15 residues. V was trimmed by 9 bases and J by 9 bases, leaving 24 bases between them. Germline CDR1 reads WSHSY; CDR2 reads SAAADI. The CDR3 region is CASGESGVGHGEQFF. In DNA form, the CDR3 reads TGCGCCAGTGGTGAGTCTGGTGTCGGGCACGGTGAGCAGTTCTTC.

Remarks on this clonotype: A read error may account for a junction end that differs from germline. The chain recombines TRBV11-2 with TRBJ2-1, with D uncertain. The CDR3 extends over 12 amino acids. Germline values: CDR1 SGHAT, CDR2 FQNNGV. CDR3 coding DNA: TGTGCCAACAGCCTGGAGTACAATGGGCAGTTCTTC. Amino acids: CANSLEYNGQFF.

Note on this clonotype: At one boundary the junction diverges from the germline segment, which might be a read error. The chain recombines TRBV4-2 with TRBJ2-7; D is possibly TRBD2 (5 bases). Germline V gene sequence: CDR1 LGHNA, CDR2 YNFKEQ. The CDR3 has 14 residues. CDR3 protein: CVSSQVTGDYEQYF. DNA for the CDR3: TGTGTCAGCAGCCAAGTAACGGGCGACTATGAGCAGTACTTC.

Points on this clonotype: Germline is not matched at one junction end, which may reflect a read error. The DNA for the CDR3 is TGTGCCAACAAAAAGGTTCTGAGCAGAGATACGCAGTATTTT. This codes for CANKKVLSRDTQYF. The gene calls are TRBV12-3 or TRBV12-4 and TRBJ2-3; the D is unclear. The CDR3 covers 14 residues.

A note on this clonotype: One end of the junction does not line up with germline, which may come from a read error. Written as DNA, the CDR3 is TGCGCCAGCAGCCATGAGGCGGGGAACACCTGGGAGCTGTTTTTT. Translation: CASSHEAGNTWELFF. V is TRBV4-1 and J is TRBJ2-2; tentative D call: TRBD2 (6 bases). From germline, CDR1 is MGHRA and CDR2 YSYEKL. CDR3 length equals 15 residues.

This clonotype appeared many times. This chain connects TRBV5-6 to TRBJ1-1, with D possibly being TRBD1 (5 bases). The germline V and J ends were trimmed by 0 bases and 1 base, with 13 bases remaining between them. This CDR3 spans 16 amino acids. Germline V lookup: CDR1 SGHDT, CDR2 YYEEEE. CDR3 sequence: CASSLAGVRENTEAFF. As DNA, the CDR3 is TGTGCCAGCAGCTTGGCGGGGGTACGTGAGAACACTGAAGCTTTCTTT.

Worth noting for this clonotype: With a much larger clone just one base away, this may be a read error. The rearrangement links TRBV28 to TRBJ2-1, with D uncertain. Germline assignment: CDR1 MDHEN and CDR2 SYDVKM. The CDR3 is 15 amino acids. Here the CDR3 reads CASSLTGLSYNGQFF. DNA for the CDR3: TGTGCCAGCAGTCTTACCGGGCTTAGTTACAATGGGCAGTTCTTC.

This clonotype was detected once. The chain links TRBV11-2 to TRBJ2-3, with D maybe TRBD2 (6 bases). This CDR3 is built from 16 residues. CDR1 and CDR2 (germline): SGHAT, FQNNGV. Trimming took 1 base from V and 4 from J, leaving 15 bases between them. CDR3: CASSLVDGGGADTQYF. The CDR3 region has the DNA TGTGCCAGCAGCTTAGTGGATGGTGGAGGGGCAGATACGCAGTATTTT.